This T cell receptor (beta chain) is drawn from a study of blood T cell repertoires in COVID-19. Overall study context: PBMCs, B-cell-depleted T cells, or T cells provided the cDNA or gDNA that made up the material.

CDR1 SGHTA and CDR2 FQGNSA come from the germline V gene. The CDR3 is 14 amino acids. The V and J ends lost 0 bases and 8 bases respectively, with 13 bases between them. Original processing notes: Reference gene primer amplification in the assay estimated nucleated cell counts. Sequenced by immunoSEQ multiplex PCR; TCRdb stores in-frame clones only, minus some. V and J calls and clone size follow that table, whereas D and trimming were derived from the DNA. The sample holds 150,000 to 200,000 clones, under 90% seen once. The receptor was isolated from a woman in her 70s with COVID-19, enrolled during active disease. Sequences were obtained from peripheral blood. The chain recombines TRBV7-2 with TRBJ1-2, with a possible D match to TRBD1 (5 bases). The CDR3: CASSLAGLRQGYTF. The CDR3 region has the DNA TGTGCCAGCAGCTTAGCGGGACTGCGCCAGGGCTACACCTTC.